This paragraph covers one TCR beta chain sequence. It has no known antigen specificity. No much larger clonotype is one base removed from it; base qualities were not supplied. The CDR3 spans 9 residues, from the cysteine through the phenylalanine. Of the read, only the CDR3 DNA is kept; its 27 bases are in frame from base 1. V is cut by 10 bases and J by 5 bases, and the space between the germline ends is 6 bases. Library creation used the immunoSEQ multiplex PCR assay. For the multiplex PCR, a mixture combining 60 forward primers for TCR Vbeta segments and 13 reverse primers for TCR Jbeta segments was used. The CDR3 region of rearranged TCR beta genes was amplified from genomic DNA by a multiplex PCR assay. On the Illumina HiSeq System, the amplified TCR beta libraries were sequenced as 87-base-pair reads. In the source study's methods: A later analysis tallied 75 million to 85 million unique TCR beta chains across the 600 to 700 repertoires, and around 12 million of those chains were shared by two or more donors. A nearest-neighbor algorithm error-corrected the raw reads and collapsed the reads into unique sequences, merging closely related sequences to remove PCR and sequencing errors. CDR3 sequences were aligned to IMGT reference sequences to assign V, D and J gene segments. For a sequence to be retained, a match of at least six nucleotides was required to both a V gene segment and a J gene segment. A rearrangement counted as productive if the CDR3 had no stop codons and remained in frame with V and J, and every other rearrangement counted as non-productive. CDR3 was defined by IMGT convention, running from the second conserved V-encoded cysteine to the conserved J-encoded phenylalanine. Sequences without an unambiguous match to a single V gene segment were excluded from the earlier analysis of approximately 600 of the donors. In an earlier analysis of approximately 610 of the donors, V segments were called functional above 56.7% productive rearrangements and were called segregating when the between-donor standard deviation exceeded 5%. A statistical classification framework was developed to diagnose cytomegalovirus status using the catalog of TCR beta chain sequences. V and J gene assignment, in a later analysis, came from comparing TCR nucleotide sequences with IMGT/GENE-DB human TR gene sequences. In a later analysis, CDR3 sequences and most-parsimonious VDJ recombination scenarios were assigned using the TCRdist pipeline. In a later analysis, each TCR beta chain was defined by its CDR3 amino acid sequence together with its V-gene family, and reads without a unique V-gene family were excluded. To address suspected cross-contamination and a sequencing artifact, a later analysis removed over 500 highly shared, low-generation-probability nucleotide sequences. For each public chain, a later analysis derived a clonal expansion index from normalized ranks of inferred template counts within each repertoire. In a later analysis, generation probabilities were computed using a VDJ recombination model fitted to out-of-frame rearrangements, and the results were checked against IGoR. Hypergeometric tests were used in a later analysis to score TCR-TCR, TCR-HLA and TCR-CMV co-occurrence, with a repertoire-size bias correction applied to the TCR pairs. False discovery rates were estimated in a later analysis by permuting HLA or CMV assignments 20 times. In a later analysis, co-occurring TCRs were grouped using DBSCAN, and TCRdist sequence similarity was added for clustering within HLA-allele-positive subsets. Repertoires with fewer than 30,000 or more than 120,000 public chains, plus five repertoires with anomalous nucleotide sharing, were excluded from co-occurrence clustering. Here the immuneACCESS table is served through TCRdb, limited to in-frame sequences with V and J called. Missing clones are a known gap in these copies; in checked studies unresolved V genes cover under half, and the rest lacks a known reason. V, J and clone size are taken as reported in that table, and D and trimming were inferred from the DNA itself. This sample has under 130,000 clones in its table, and 60% to 85% of those were observed once. The ten largest clones capture roughly 4% of the sample.

The sample is drawn from a study of cytomegalovirus exposure and HLA in healthy donors (TCRdb year 2017). For context, the study as a whole: An earlier analysis of about 560 of the donors reported approximately 280 Gb of sequence data and some 110 million unique TCR beta sequences obtained from approximately 180 million T cells. Roughly 300 gigabases of sequencing data and around 87 million unique TCR sequences were included in an early release covering around 650 HLA-typed donors. The genetic ancestry cluster associated with self-reported Caucasian donors included 81% of the 300 to 450 genotyped donors. The study was designed to test whether signatures of past pathogen exposure could be identified by cataloging public T cell receptors. The study used immunosequencing to profile the T cell repertoires of some 600 subjects and linked those repertoires to cytomegalovirus serostatus. Along with the approximately 650-subject first cohort, a separate validation cohort of over a hundred different subjects was used. High-throughput TCR immunosequencing, statistical association of individual TCRs with disease status, and machine learning were combined to predict cytomegalovirus infection status. A later analysis re-analyzed previously published TCR beta repertoires from 660 or so donors and added high-resolution HLA genotyping to study TCR occurrence patterns. Rather than using new phenotypic data, the later analysis identified candidate immune exposures from TCR beta sequences and from how often those sequences occurred across donors. In an earlier analysis of a few hundred of the donors, high-throughput TCR beta sequencing was used to judge whether each TCR beta V gene segment behaved as functional or pseudogenic. Donor age, sex, ethnicity and CMV serostatus were collected together with the repertoire data. A later genetic analysis took genome-wide SNP genotypes for about three fifths of the 666 donors and used that subset as a discovery cohort. Every discovery cohort repertoire had been produced on one sequencing platform. HLA typing covered class I and class II loci at four-digit resolution. The number of donors typed differed by locus, with roughly 620-630 for A, B, C, DRB1 and DQB1, roughly 550 for DQA1, 600 to 610 for DPA1, and around 430 for DPB1. Roughly five DR-DQ haplotypes were handled as single units for association and clustering, since linkage in the cohort was strong. Across 300 to 500 genotyped donors of the cohort, an average of about 250,000 unique TCR beta nucleotide sequences per donor were sequenced, and 15% to 20% of those sequences were non-productive.

Results and caveats for the whole study, not just this receptor: Some IMGT-functional V segments, including TRBV6-2 and TRBV6-3, could not be distinguished by the 87-base-pair reads and were therefore excluded. A further reported finding was that TCR beta sequences accurately predicted the HLA-A and HLA-B alleles for most subjects in the first cohort. Cytomegalovirus status was reported to be diagnosed by the classifier with high specificity and sensitivity in both the original and validation cohorts. The authors suggested that the approach could potentially be extended to other disease states and immunological phenotypes. A few of the identified cytomegalovirus-associated TCR beta chains were confirmed in vitro to be specific for cytomegalovirus antigens. Strong co-occurrence of HLA alleles, especially DR and DQ, made assigning TCR associations to individual alleles difficult. In a later analysis, the rate of TCR association differed among HLA loci, with DRB1 alleles having the most associated TCRs and HLA-C alleles having the fewest. A later genetic analysis associated a missense DCLRE1C variant with V-gene and J-gene trimming of TCR beta chains, and an independent cohort replicated the association. A later analysis reported that several top co-occurrence clusters appeared linked to parvovirus B19, influenza, CMV and Epstein-Barr virus. In the study, around 160 TCR beta chains were listed as associated with cytomegalovirus. The earlier analysis of 587 of the donors excluded fewer than 20 rarely observed V segments, including chromosome 9 orphons, because counts were too low. CMV serostatus was the only immune exposure information available for the cohort. In a later analysis, most CMV-associated TCR beta chains were found to appear HLA-restricted, with HLA associations seemingly driven largely by CMV exposure. Specific HLA alleles were associated with 15,000 to 20,000 TCR beta sequences at a false discovery rate of 0.05 in a later analysis. In this cohort, only TCR beta chains were sequenced, and detectable features were limited by the absence of alpha or paired-chain data. Roughly uniform sequencing depth across donors was assumed in presence/absence analyses, although this assumption may not hold. Because HLA typing was unavailable for some donors at each locus, only the typed subset was used in association tests. Compared with equally common non-associated chains, HLA-associated TCR beta chains in a later analysis were more clonally expanded and had lower generation probabilities. Most TCR sequences were observed very rarely across donors, whereas some public TCRs were present in many individuals. A cluster of highly shared sequence variants was judged likely to be a technical artifact of the sequencing pipeline. In a later genetic analysis, fewer N-insertions in productive TCRs were reported among donors in an Asian-associated ancestry cluster than the 666-donor mean. Linkage disequilibrium might explain the correlated functional status among segregating V segments, but an unknown experimental factor could not be excluded. Broadly in line with IMGT annotations, most TCR beta V segments showed up in productive rearrangements about 87% or about 30% of the time in an earlier analysis of 587 of the donors.

The cohort was made up of about 610 healthy bone marrow donors. All cohort members were sampled while nominally healthy, although unrecorded immune exposures were likely present. The donor was CMV seropositive and was included in the group of around 300 seropositive cohort members. A peripheral blood sample was collected from each donor, and TCR beta sequencing was performed on peripheral blood mononuclear cells. Genomic DNA extraction from the blood cell samples was performed with the Qiagen DNeasy Blood Extraction Kit. Source material: PBMCs. The receptor's source is a man between 45 and 60 years old in good health and CMV-seropositive. The chain employs TRBV23-1 and TRBJ2-7, with no reliable assignment of the D segment. TRBV23-1 falls under the ORF class, with uncertain function. The DNA sequence is given as TGCGCCAAACTACACGAGCAGTACTTC. This yields the protein CAKLHEQYF.